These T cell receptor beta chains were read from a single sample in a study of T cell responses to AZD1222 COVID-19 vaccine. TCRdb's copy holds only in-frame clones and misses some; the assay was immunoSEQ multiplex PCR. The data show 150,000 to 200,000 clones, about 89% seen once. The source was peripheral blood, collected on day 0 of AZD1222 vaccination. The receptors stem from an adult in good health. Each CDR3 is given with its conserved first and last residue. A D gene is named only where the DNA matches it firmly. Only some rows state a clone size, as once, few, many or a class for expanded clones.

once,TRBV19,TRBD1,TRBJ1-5,TGTGCCAGTAGTACTCCTACCCAGGGGGCACAGCAGCCCCAGCATTTT,CASSTPTQGAQQPQHF
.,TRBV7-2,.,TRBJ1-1,TGTGCCAGCAGCTCCCCAAAAAGGGTAGGAGCAGCTTTCTTT,CASSSPKRVGAAFF
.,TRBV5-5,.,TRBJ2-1,TGTGCCAGCAGCTTCTTCCTCTACAATGAGCAGTTCTTC,CASSFFLYNEQFF
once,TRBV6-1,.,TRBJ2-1,TGTGCCAGCAGTGAAAGCGAGACCCGCTCCGGCAATGAGCAGTTCTTC,CASSESETRSGNEQFF
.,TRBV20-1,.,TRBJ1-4,TGCAGTGCTAGCTCGGGGGAAAAACTGTTTTTT,CSASSGEKLFF
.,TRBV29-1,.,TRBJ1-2,TGCAGCGCCCTGCATTCCCGTGGCTACACCTTC,CSALHSRGYTF
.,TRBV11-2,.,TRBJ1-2,TGTGCCAGCAGCTTAGCTTCAGGCTATGGCTACACCTTC,CASSLASGYGYTF
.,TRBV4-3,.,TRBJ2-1,TGCGCCAGCAGCCAAACGCTAGCAGATTTTTACAATGAGCAGTTCTTC,CASSQTLADFYNEQFF
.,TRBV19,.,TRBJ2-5,TGTGCCAGTAGTATATCGAGTGAGACCCAGTACTTC,CASSISSETQYF
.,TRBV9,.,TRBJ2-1,TGTGCCAGCAGCGTAGATGATTACAATGAGCAGTTCTTC,CASSVDDYNEQFF
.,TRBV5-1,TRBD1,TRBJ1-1,TGCGCCAGCAGCCCTCTGGAGCAGGGGGCCATGAACACTGAAGCTTTCTTT,CASSPLEQGAMNTEAFF
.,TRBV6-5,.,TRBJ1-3,TGTGCCAGCAGAAAACAGGGTTCAGGAAACACCATATATTTT,CASRKQGSGNTIYF
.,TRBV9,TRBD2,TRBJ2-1,TGTGCCAGCAGCGTAGGACTAGCGAGCGAGCAGTTCTTC,CASSVGLASEQFF
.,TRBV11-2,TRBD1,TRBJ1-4,TGTGCCAGCAGCGACCGGGACAGGGGTATTGAAAAACTGTTTTTT,CASSDRDRGIEKLFF
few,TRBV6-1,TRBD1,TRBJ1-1,TGTGCCAGCAGTGATCGTAGGGGCAGGGGGACTGAAGCTTTCTTT,CASSDRRGRGTEAFF
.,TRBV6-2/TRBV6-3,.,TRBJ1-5,TGTGCCAGCAGTTACGGTAGGAAGGGTAATCAGCCCCAGCATTTT,CASSYGRKGNQPQHF
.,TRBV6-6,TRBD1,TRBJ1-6,TGTGCCAGCAGCTCCGGGACAGGGAATTCACCCCTCCACTTT,CASSSGTGNSPLHF
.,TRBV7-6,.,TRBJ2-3,TGTGCCAGCAGTCCTGATGGACAGCACACAGATACGCAGTATTTT,CASSPDGQHTDTQYF
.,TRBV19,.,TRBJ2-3,TGTGCCACCCAAATACAGGGAACAGATACGCAGTATTTT,CATQIQGTDTQYF
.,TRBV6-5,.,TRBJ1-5,TGTGCCAGCAGCCAAGGGGGGGCCGGGAATCAGCCCCAGCATTTT,CASSQGGAGNQPQHF
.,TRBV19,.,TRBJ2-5,TGTGCCAGTAGTGGGGGCTGGGGAGGAGTCCAAGAGACCCAGTACTTC,CASSGGWGGVQETQYF
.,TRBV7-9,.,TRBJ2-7,TGTGCCAGCAGCCCTCAGACGAACGAGCAGTACTTC,CASSPQTNEQYF
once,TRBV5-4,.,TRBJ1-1,TGTGCCAGCAGCTTGGCGACCGGGCCGAACACTGAAGCTTTCTTT,CASSLATGPNTEAFF
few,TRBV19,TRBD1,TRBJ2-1,TGTGCCAGTAGTATAGGAATGACAGGGGGCAATGAGCAGTTCTTC,CASSIGMTGGNEQFF